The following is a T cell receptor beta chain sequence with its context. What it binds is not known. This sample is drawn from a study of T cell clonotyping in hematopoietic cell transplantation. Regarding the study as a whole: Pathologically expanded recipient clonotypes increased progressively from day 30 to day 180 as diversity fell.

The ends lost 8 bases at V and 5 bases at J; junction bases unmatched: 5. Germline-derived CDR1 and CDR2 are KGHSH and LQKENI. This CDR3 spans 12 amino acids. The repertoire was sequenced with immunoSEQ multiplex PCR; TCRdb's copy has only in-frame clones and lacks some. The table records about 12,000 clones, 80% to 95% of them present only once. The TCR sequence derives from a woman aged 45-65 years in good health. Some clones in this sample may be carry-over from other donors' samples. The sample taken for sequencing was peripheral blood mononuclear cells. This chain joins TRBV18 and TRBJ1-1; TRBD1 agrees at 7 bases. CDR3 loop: CASHRGETEAFF. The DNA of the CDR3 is TGTGCCAGCCACAGGGGAGAAACTGAAGCTTTCTTT.